A single sample is the source of the 25 T cell receptor beta chains below, sequenced in a study of cytotoxic CD8 clonotypes in ibrutinib-treated CLL. Method: immunoSEQ multiplex PCR; TCRdb's copy keeps in-frame clones and lacks some. The repertoire has roughly 200,000 clones, over 60% of them found once; the top ten carry 10% to 15%. The source material was PBMCs, sampled after 24 months of ibrutinib treatment. The receptors were sampled from a human donor with chronic lymphocytic leukemia.

The CDR3 region has the DNA TGTGCCTGGAGCGACCGAAAGGCCCGTGGCGGGGAGCTGTTTTTT. This translates into CAWSDRKARGGELFF. The chain is built from TRBV30 and TRBJ2-2; no reliable D call. Germline V lookup: CDR1 GTSNPN, CDR2 SVGIG (reference sequence). CDR3 size: 15 residues. V shed 3 bases and J shed 7 bases, with 18 bases lying between them. Looking up the rest from reference TRBV30 and TRBJ2-2 gives the full variable domain: SQTIHQWPATLVQPVGSPLSLECTVEGTSNPNLYWYRQAAGRGLQLLFYSVGIGQISSEVPQNLSASRPQDRQFILSSKKLLLSDSGFYLCAWSDRKARGGELFFGEGSRLTVL.

The chain uses TRBV20-1 and TRBJ2-1; perhaps TRBD2 as D (5 bases). CDR1 is DFQATT, CDR2 SNEGSKA, per germline (reference sequence). There are 11 residues in the CDR3. Trimming stripped 7 bases from V and 4 bases from J, with 8 bases between. CDR3 bases: TGCAGTGTGGGGAGTTACAATGAGCAGTTCTTC. Translation gives CSVGSYNEQFF.

The gene calls are TRBV30 and TRBJ2-2; 8 bases align to TRBD2. Germline V CDR1 and CDR2: GTSNPN, SVGIG (reference sequence). CDR3 length: 15 residues. V lost 0 bases to trimming and J lost 1 base; unmatched junction nucleotides: 1. CDR3 sequence: CAWSVTSGNTGELFF. Written as DNA, the CDR3 is TGTGCCTGGAGTGTTACTAGCGGGAACACCGGGGAGCTGTTTTTT.

The J gene is TRBJ2-7, the V gene TRBV5-6, with D hard to call. This CDR3 has 13 residues. Trimming removed 0 bases at V and 10 bases at J, with 14 bases between. Germline CDR1 SGHDT, CDR2 YYEEEE. The CDR3 DNA follows: TGTGCCAGCAGCTTGGCCGGGTCAGCCCATCAGTACTTC. It codes for CASSLAGSAHQYF.

The rearrangement links TRBV2 to TRBJ2-1; D perhaps matches TRBD1 (5 bases). Per germline, CDR1 SNHLY and CDR2 FYNNEI. The length of the CDR3 is 14 residues. V lost 3 bases and J lost 6, with 12 bases in between. CDR3 nucleotide sequence: TGTGCCAGCAGTGACGCCAGGGTTGCCAATGAGCAGTTCTTC. This encodes CASSDARVANEQFF.

This chain uses TRBV5-4 with TRBJ2-3, with D hard to call. Germline V gives CDR1 SGHNT, CDR2 YYREEE (reference sequence). The CDR3 contains 14 residues. Trimming removed 0 bases from V and 1 base from J, with 6 bases in between. CDR3 sequence reads: CASSLGYGTDTQYF. DNA of the CDR3: TGTGCCAGCAGCTTGGGGTACGGCACAGATACGCAGTATTTT.

In the case of this clone: Different DNA sequences within this sample yield the same CDR3. V is TRBV6-5 and J is TRBJ1-5; perhaps TRBD1 as D (6 bases). Trimming removed 6 bases at V and 4 bases at J, with 10 bases between. The CDR3 runs to 13 residues. Germline assignment: CDR1 MNHEY and CDR2 SVGAGI. CDR3 in amino acids: CASSRTGNQPQHF. As DNA, the CDR3 is TGTGCCAGCAGCCGTACAGGGAATCAGCCCCAGCATTTT.

The CDR3 here is CASSLGGVALYQETQYF. Written as DNA, the CDR3 is TGTGCCAGCAGCCTGGGCGGCGTCGCCCTGTACCAAGAGACCCAGTACTTC. The chain is built from TRBV4-2 and TRBJ2-5; the D is unclear. The CDR3 is made up of 17 amino acids. CDR1 LGHNA and CDR2 YNFKEQ come from the germline V gene. Trimming stripped 4 bases from V and 0 bases from J, with 18 bases between.

The chain joins TRBV5-4 to TRBJ2-3; D possibly matches TRBD1 or TRBD2 (5 bases each). Trimming removed 4 bases from V and 4 bases from J, with 16 bases in between. Germline V gene lookup returns CDR1 SGHNT and CDR2 YYREEE (reference sequence). The CDR3 is made up of 15 amino acids. The CDR3 coding sequence is TGTGCCAGCAGCCCAGAAACCGGGACGGCAGATACGCAGTATTTT. This encodes CASSPETGTADTQYF.

This chain uses TRBV5-4 with TRBJ2-5, with a tentative D call TRBD1 (6 bases). The V gene's germline CDR1 is SGHNT and CDR2 YYREEE (reference sequence). The CDR3 contains 14 residues. V lost 2 bases and J lost 2, with 10 bases in between. The CDR3 protein is CASSFTGFQETQYF. CDR3 in DNA: TGTGCCAGCAGCTTCACAGGGTTTCAAGAGACCCAGTACTTC.

The chain employs TRBV19 and TRBJ1-2, with D unresolved. V lost 1 base, J lost 0 bases, and 3 bases lay in between. The CDR3 has 13 residues. CDR1 LNHDA and CDR2 SQIVND come from the germline V gene (reference sequence). The CDR3 reads CASSIAPNYGYTF. For the CDR3, the DNA is TGTGCCAGTAGTATAGCCCCTAACTATGGCTACACCTTC.

This rearrangement joins TRBV29-1 to TRBJ2-1; tentative D call: TRBD1 (6 bases). Germline CDR1 is SQVTM and CDR2 is ANQGSEA. CDR3 length: 11 amino acids. The V end lost 0 bases, the J end lost 15 bases, and 12 bases lay between the germline ends. Written as DNA, the CDR3 is TGCAGCGTTGAAGACCCCCAGGGGCCGTTCTTC. It is translated as CSVEDPQGPFF.

The chain employs TRBV5-6 and TRBJ1-2, with D possibly being TRBD1 (5 bases). Between the trimmed V and J ends, which lost 4 bases and 2 bases, there was a span of 9 bases. The CDR3 runs to 13 residues. Germline lookup yields CDR1 SGHDT and CDR2 YYEEEE. CDR3 loop: CASSPDRNYGYTF. The CDR3 DNA is TGTGCCAGCAGCCCCGACAGAAACTATGGCTACACCTTC.

This clone was counted a few times. The chain links TRBV7-2 to TRBJ2-5; TRBD1 agrees at 8 bases. This CDR3 is built from 13 residues. Germline V CDR1 and CDR2: SGHTA, FQGNSA. Trimming at V came to 5 bases and at J to 4 bases, leaving 3 bases not matched to a gene. CDR3 region: CASSQGQGETQYF. CDR3 coding DNA: TGTGCCAGCAGCCAAGGACAGGGAGAGACCCAGTACTTC.

The CDR3 protein is CASSYTSGIDNEQFF. As DNA, the CDR3 is TGTGCCAGCAGTTACACTAGCGGCATCGACAATGAGCAGTTCTTC. J is TRBJ2-1 and V is TRBV6-5, with 8 bases identical to TRBD2. The germline V gene has CDR1 MNHEY and CDR2 SVGAGI. J lost 5 bases, V lost 2 bases, and 5 bases had no gene match. The CDR3 spans 15 residues.

V gene TRBV18 combines with J gene TRBJ2-1, with D unclear. V was clipped by 2 bases and J by 2 bases, with 7 bases between them. The CDR3 has 14 residues. CDR1 and CDR2 from the germline V gene are KGHSH and LQKENI. CDR3 nucleotide sequence: TGTGCCAGCTCACCAACCCGCACCTACAATGAGCAGTTCTTC. This encodes CASSPTRTYNEQFF.

This clone was detected a few times. This chain connects TRBV7-9 to TRBJ2-3; 10 bases agree with TRBD2. Germline CDR1 SEHNR, CDR2 FQNEAQ (reference sequence). J gave up 4 bases and V 5 bases, and 9 bases lay outside the gene matches. This CDR3 contains 16 residues. The chain's CDR3 is CASSDRSSGSPDTQYF. In DNA form, the CDR3 reads TGTGCCAGCAGCGACCGTTCTAGCGGGAGTCCAGATACGCAGTATTTT.

The chain couples TRBV28 to TRBJ2-4; D gene unclear. The CDR3 is made up of 15 amino acids. Germline assignment: CDR1 MDHEN and CDR2 SYDVKM. V dropped 5 bases and J dropped 0 bases, with 11 bases sitting between them. CDR3 loop: CASSLHQLAKNIQYF. The CDR3 DNA reads TGTGCCAGCAGTCTACATCAATTAGCCAAAAACATTCAGTACTTC.

This clone came up a few times. The gene calls are TRBV4-1 and TRBJ2-1, with D hard to call. This CDR3 comprises 15 residues. Germline V CDR1 and CDR2: MGHRA, YSYEKL. V dropped 0 bases and J dropped 0 bases, with 6 bases sitting between them. CDR3 residues: CASSQETASYNEQFF. The CDR3 DNA reads TGCGCCAGCAGCCAAGAGACGGCCTCCTACAATGAGCAGTTCTTC.

The chain employs TRBV18 and TRBJ1-1; D is undetermined. V was cut by 2 bases and J by 1 base, with 8 bases left in between. The CDR3 totals 14 residues. Germline V lookup: CDR1 KGHSH, CDR2 LQKENI. The DNA of the CDR3 is TGTGCCAGCTCACCATTGGGGAAGAACACTGAAGCTTTCTTT. It encodes CASSPLGKNTEAFF.

The CDR3 DNA is TGTGCCAGCACATCAGGAACAGGGATGACCGGGGAGCTGTTTTTT. Protein product: CASTSGTGMTGELFF. The rearrangement uses TRBV6-5 and TRBJ2-2; tentative D call: TRBD1 (6 bases). Germline V gives CDR1 MNHEY, CDR2 SVGAGI. V was cut by 7 bases and J by 5 bases, with 17 bases left in between. This CDR3 spans 15 amino acids.

This clone was observed a few times. The chain joins TRBV2 to TRBJ1-4, with TRBD1 identical over 7 bases. CDR1 is SNHLY and CDR2 is FYNNEI in the germline V gene. The trim removed 4 bases at V and 8 bases at J, leaving 7 bases unmatched. There are 14 residues in the CDR3. The CDR3: CASSAWTGGEKLFF. The CDR3 DNA reads as TGTGCCAGCAGTGCCTGGACAGGCGGCGAAAAACTGTTTTTT.

The V and J genes are TRBV5-1 and TRBJ2-3; D is perhaps TRBD1 (5 bases). Germline V lookup: CDR1 SGHRS, CDR2 YFSETQ. Between the trimmed V and J ends, which lost 6 bases and 2 bases, there was a span of 16 bases. This CDR3 is built from 15 residues. The CDR3 sequence is CASNLGQKITDTQYF. Here the CDR3 DNA reads TGCGCCAGCAACCTTGGACAAAAAATCACAGATACGCAGTATTTT.

The table lists this clone with a few counts. This chain uses TRBV5-8 with TRBJ2-1; no definite D call. The CDR3 extends over 13 amino acids. V was clipped by 0 bases and J by 4 bases, with 5 bases between them. From germline, CDR1 is SGHTS and CDR2 YDEGEE. DNA for the CDR3: TGTGCCAGCAGCTTGGGGCCTTACAATGAGCAGTTCTTC. It is translated as CASSLGPYNEQFF.

This chain uses TRBV4-1 with TRBJ2-7; the D is unclear. CDR3 size: 17 residues. Trimming cost V 2 bases and J 0 bases, with 17 bases left between them. Looked up from germline, CDR1 is MGHRA and CDR2 is YSYEKL. This CDR3 is CASSQLGLRQSSYEQYF. CDR3 DNA sequence: TGCGCCAGCAGCCAATTGGGTTTGAGGCAGAGCTCCTACGAGCAGTACTTC.